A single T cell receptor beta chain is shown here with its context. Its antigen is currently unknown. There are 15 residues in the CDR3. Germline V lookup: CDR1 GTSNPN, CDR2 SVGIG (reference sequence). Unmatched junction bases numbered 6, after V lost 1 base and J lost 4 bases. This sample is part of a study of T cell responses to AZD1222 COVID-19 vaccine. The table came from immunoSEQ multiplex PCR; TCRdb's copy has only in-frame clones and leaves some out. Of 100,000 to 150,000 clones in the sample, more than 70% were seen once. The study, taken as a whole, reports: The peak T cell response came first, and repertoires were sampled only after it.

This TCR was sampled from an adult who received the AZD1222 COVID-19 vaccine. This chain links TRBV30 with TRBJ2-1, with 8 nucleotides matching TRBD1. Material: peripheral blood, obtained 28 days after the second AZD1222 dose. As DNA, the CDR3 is TGTGCCTGGAGTGCCGGGACAGGACTTTACAATGAGCAGTTCTTC. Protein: CAWSAGTGLYNEQFF.